The rows below give T cell receptor beta chains drawn from one sample of a study of T-cell memory formation after mild COVID-19. TCRdb used MiXCR to reprocess the 5' RACE reads, holding one entry per CDR3 protein. The data show around 340,000 distinct CDR3 sequences, 10% to 15% seen once. Sample: PBMCs or a T cell subset sorted from them (not recorded which). The receptors shown here come from a man younger than 30 who had mild COVID-19 (a few samples of this study predate the infection). Cell type and time point are not known. Both conserved end residues are part of each CDR3. The D gene is left open where the match is weak. Size is stated for part of the rows, as once, few or many counts, or as a class when the clone is expanded.

>-|TRBJ1-5|-|TRBV2
TGTGCCAGCAGTGAATGGCAGAATCAGCCCCAGCATTTT
CASSEWQNQPQHF
>-|TRBJ1-2|-|TRBV4-3
TGCGCCAGCAGCCAACTAGTCGTGACAGCAAGAATGGATCCTGGCTACACCTTC
CASSQLVVTARMDPGYTF
>-|TRBJ2-1|TRBD2|TRBV4-3
TGCGCCAGCAGCCAAGATTTTTTGGCGGGGGATACCTACAATGAGCAGTTCTTC
CASSQDFLAGDTYNEQFF
>-|TRBJ1-5|-|TRBV23-1
TGCGCCAGCAGCCCTCACCATCAGCCCCAGCATTTT
CASSPHHQPQHF
>few|TRBJ1-2|TRBD1|TRBV5-1
TGCGCCAGCAGCTTAACGACAGGGGCCCTTGGCTACACCTTC
CASSLTTGALGYTF
>many|TRBJ2-3|TRBD2|TRBV27
TGTGCCAGCAGTGGACGACTAGCGGACCGCACAGATACGCAGTATTTT
CASSGRLADRTDTQYF
>-|TRBJ1-6|-|TRBV4-1
TGCGCCAGCAGTCCGGGACTGGGGAAAAGGGGGAATTCACCCCTCCACTTT
CASSPGLGKRGNSPLHF
>few|TRBJ1-2|TRBD1|TRBV28
TGTGCCACCCGAGGAGACAGGGGGCGAGGCTACACCTTC
CATRGDRGRGYTF
>few|TRBJ2-2|-|TRBV4-3
TGCGCCAGCAGCCAAACCGCGCTACTCAGGGGAAACACCGGGGAGCTGTTTTTT
CASSQTALLRGNTGELFF
>few|TRBJ2-3|-|TRBV20-1
TGCAGTGCTAGTCCGCACTCGGGGGGCACAGATACGCAGTATTTT
CSASPHSGGTDTQYF
>-|TRBJ1-2|-|TRBV12-3/TRBV12-4
TGTGCCAGCAGTTTCAGCACCACGGAGGGCTACACCTTC
CASSFSTTEGYTF
>many|TRBJ2-4|-|TRBV30
TGTGCCTGGAGGGGAACCGCCAAAAACATTCAGTACTTC
CAWRGTAKNIQYF
>many|TRBJ1-5|-|TRBV20-1
TGCAGTGCCAGAAGACAGGCGCTACGCGGTGGCAATCAGCCCCAGCATTTT
CSARRQALRGGNQPQHF
>few|TRBJ1-1|-|TRBV29-1
TGCAGCGTGATACAGGTCGCCTTGGGCACTGAAGCTTTCTTT
CSVIQVALGTEAFF
>-|TRBJ1-2|TRBD1|TRBV7-3
TGTGCCAGCAGCTACGACGGGACAGGTCGTGGCTACACCTTC
CASSYDGTGRGYTF
>-|TRBJ1-1|TRBD1|TRBV7-3
TGTGCCAGCAGCTATACAGGGGAAGGCACTGAAGCTTTCTTT
CASSYTGEGTEAFF
>-|TRBJ1-3|-|TRBV6-6
TGTGCCAGCAGTTCCCATCTTATAGGGTCTGGAAACACCATATATTTT
CASSSHLIGSGNTIYF
>few|TRBJ2-3|-|TRBV28
TGTGCCAGCAGTTTCGGCGGGGCGAGCACAGATACGCAGTATTTT
CASSFGGASTDTQYF
>few|TRBJ2-5|-|TRBV15
TGTGCCACCAGCAACGGAGGGGAACCGGGACTCTTTGGAGAGACCCAGTACTTC
CATSNGGEPGLFGETQYF
>few|TRBJ2-3|-|TRBV27
TGTGCCAGCAGTTTTCCGACTAGCACAGATACGCAGTATTTT
CASSFPTSTDTQYF
>few|TRBJ2-2|-|TRBV20-1
TGCAGTGCCTCGGCCCCGAACACCGGGGAGCTGTTTTTT
CSASAPNTGELFF
>-|TRBJ1-6|-|TRBV28
TGTGCCAGCAGTTTGTTCAGTTATAATTCACCCCTCCACTTT
CASSLFSYNSPLHF
>once|TRBJ2-3|-|TRBV4-1
TGCGCCAGCAGCCCTAAGGGCAGCGCAGATACGCAGTATTTT
CASSPKGSADTQYF
>few|TRBJ1-2|-|TRBV29-1
TGCAGCGTTTCCTTTGTGGGTGGCTACACCTTC
CSVSFVGGYTF
>few|TRBJ2-1|TRBD1|TRBV20-1
TGCAGTGCTAACAGGGGATCAGCAAGGAACAATGAGCAGTTCTTC
CSANRGSARNNEQFF
>-|TRBJ1-2|TRBD1|TRBV4-1
TGCGCCAGCAGCCAGCAGGGGGTCGCCTATGGCTACACCTTC
CASSQQGVAYGYTF
>-|TRBJ2-3|TRBD1|TRBV6-5
TGTGCCAGCGCAAGCAGGGGGCAGACAGATACGCAGTATTTT
CASASRGQTDTQYF
>-|TRBJ2-3|-|TRBV15
TGTGCCACCAGCGCCCTGTGGGGGAGATCCACAGATACGCAGTATTTT
CATSALWGRSTDTQYF